This T cell receptor beta chain is from a study of T cells in localized non-small cell lung cancer. Findings of the study overall: Exceeding tumor, uninvolved adjacent lung had the highest T cell clonality. Greater blood T cell density accompanied longer overall survival.

Sequencing used immunoSEQ multiplex PCR; TCRdb keeps in-frame clones, though not all of them. The sample has about 28,000 clones, more than 85% seen once. As to this clone: The antigen is undetermined.

The source is a female donor at least 60 years old with stage I lung adenocarcinoma. This sample comprised peripheral blood, obtained before any cancer treatment.

The CDR3 reads CASSGGTSGSSYYNEQFF. DNA for the CDR3: TGTGCCAGTAGCGGGGGGACTAGCGGGAGTTCATACTACAATGAGCAGTTCTTC. The chain recombines TRBV19 with TRBJ2-1; 14 bases align to TRBD2. The CDR3 covers 18 residues. CDR1 is LNHDA and CDR2 is SQIVND in the germline V gene (reference sequence). J gave up 3 bases and V 6 bases, and 10 bases lay outside the gene matches.